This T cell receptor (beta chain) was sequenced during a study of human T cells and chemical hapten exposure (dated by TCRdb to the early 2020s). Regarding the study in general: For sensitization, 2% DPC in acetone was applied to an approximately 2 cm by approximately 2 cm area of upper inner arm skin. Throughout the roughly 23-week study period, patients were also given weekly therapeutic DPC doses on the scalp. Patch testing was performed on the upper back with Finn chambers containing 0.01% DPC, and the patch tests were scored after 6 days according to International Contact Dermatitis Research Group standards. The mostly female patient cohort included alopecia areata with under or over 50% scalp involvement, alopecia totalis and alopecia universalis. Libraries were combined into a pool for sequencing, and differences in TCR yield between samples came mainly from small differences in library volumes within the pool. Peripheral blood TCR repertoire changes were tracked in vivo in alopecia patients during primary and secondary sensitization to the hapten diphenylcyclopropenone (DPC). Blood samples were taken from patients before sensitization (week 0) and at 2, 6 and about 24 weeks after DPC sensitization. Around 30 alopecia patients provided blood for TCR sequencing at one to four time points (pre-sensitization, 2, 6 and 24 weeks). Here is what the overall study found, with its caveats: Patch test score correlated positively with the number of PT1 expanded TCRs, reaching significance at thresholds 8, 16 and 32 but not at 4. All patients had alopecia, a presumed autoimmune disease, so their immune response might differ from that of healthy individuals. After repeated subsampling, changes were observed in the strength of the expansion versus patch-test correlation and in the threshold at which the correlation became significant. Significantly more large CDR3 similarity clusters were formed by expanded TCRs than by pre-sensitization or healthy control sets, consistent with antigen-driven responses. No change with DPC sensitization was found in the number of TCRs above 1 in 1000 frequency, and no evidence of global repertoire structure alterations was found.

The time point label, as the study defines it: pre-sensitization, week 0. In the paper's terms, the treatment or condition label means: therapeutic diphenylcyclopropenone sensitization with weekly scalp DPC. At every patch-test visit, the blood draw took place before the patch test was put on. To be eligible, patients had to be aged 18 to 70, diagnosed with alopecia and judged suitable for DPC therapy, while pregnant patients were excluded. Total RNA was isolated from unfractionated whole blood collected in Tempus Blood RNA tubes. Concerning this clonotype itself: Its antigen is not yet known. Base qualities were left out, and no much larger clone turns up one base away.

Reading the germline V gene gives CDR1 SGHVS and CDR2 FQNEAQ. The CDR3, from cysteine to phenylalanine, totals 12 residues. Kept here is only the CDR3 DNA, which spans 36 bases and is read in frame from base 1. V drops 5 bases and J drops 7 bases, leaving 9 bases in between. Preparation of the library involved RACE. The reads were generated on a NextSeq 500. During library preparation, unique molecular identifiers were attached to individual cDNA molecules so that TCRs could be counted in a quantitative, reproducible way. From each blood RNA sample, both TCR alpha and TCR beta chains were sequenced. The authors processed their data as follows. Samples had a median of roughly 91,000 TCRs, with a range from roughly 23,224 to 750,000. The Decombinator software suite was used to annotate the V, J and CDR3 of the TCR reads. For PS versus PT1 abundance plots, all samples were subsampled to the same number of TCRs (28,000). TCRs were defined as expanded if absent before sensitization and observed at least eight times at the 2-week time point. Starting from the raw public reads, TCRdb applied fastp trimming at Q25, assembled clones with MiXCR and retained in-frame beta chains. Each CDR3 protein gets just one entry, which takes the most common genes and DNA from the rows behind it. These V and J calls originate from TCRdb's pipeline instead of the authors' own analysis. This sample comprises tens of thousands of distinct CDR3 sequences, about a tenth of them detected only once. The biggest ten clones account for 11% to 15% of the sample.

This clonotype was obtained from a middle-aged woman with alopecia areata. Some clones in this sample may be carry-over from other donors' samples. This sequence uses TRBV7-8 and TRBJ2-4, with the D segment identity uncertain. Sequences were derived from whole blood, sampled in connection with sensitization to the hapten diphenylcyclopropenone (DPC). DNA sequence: TGTGCCAGCAGCCCCCCGAGTAACATTCAGTACTTC. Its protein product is CASSPPSNIQYF.